This T cell receptor (beta chain) was observed in a study of blood T cell repertoires in COVID-19. The repertoire was sequenced with immunoSEQ multiplex PCR; TCRdb's copy has only in-frame clones and lacks some. The sample lists roughly 250,000 clones; about 89% were seen once. Germline V gives CDR1 SGHNT, CDR2 YYREEE (reference sequence). The CDR3 totals 16 residues. Trimming shortened V by 4 bases and J by 2 bases, and 13 bases separated the two germline ends. The clonotype comes from a woman between 18 and 30 years old who had recovered from COVID-19. The V and J genes are TRBV5-4 and TRBJ1-6, with D perhaps TRBD1 (5 bases). Specimen: PBMCs or T cells enriched from blood (not recorded which). CDR3 DNA: TGTGCCAGCAGCCCCGCCCGGGGGACCTATAATTCACCCCTCCACTTT. Amino acids: CASSPARGTYNSPLHF.